This T cell receptor (beta chain) was captured by sequencing in a study of cytomegalovirus exposure and HLA in healthy donors. Per the germline V gene, CDR1 is LGHNA and CDR2 is YSLEER. The trim removed 4 bases at V and 2 bases at J, leaving 7 bases unmatched. The CDR3 has 15 residues. Sequencing used immunoSEQ multiplex PCR; TCRdb keeps in-frame clones, though not all of them. The repertoire includes about 140,000 clones, approximately 87% of them detected once, and roughly 3% sits in the top ten. The J gene is TRBJ1-2, the V gene TRBV4-3, with 7 bases matching TRBD1. Sequencing used PBMCs. The sequence was collected from a young man in good health and CMV-seronegative. The DNA of the CDR3 is TGCGCCAGCAGCCCTGGGACAGCTAAAAACTATGGCTACACCTTC. This translates into CASSPGTAKNYGYTF.